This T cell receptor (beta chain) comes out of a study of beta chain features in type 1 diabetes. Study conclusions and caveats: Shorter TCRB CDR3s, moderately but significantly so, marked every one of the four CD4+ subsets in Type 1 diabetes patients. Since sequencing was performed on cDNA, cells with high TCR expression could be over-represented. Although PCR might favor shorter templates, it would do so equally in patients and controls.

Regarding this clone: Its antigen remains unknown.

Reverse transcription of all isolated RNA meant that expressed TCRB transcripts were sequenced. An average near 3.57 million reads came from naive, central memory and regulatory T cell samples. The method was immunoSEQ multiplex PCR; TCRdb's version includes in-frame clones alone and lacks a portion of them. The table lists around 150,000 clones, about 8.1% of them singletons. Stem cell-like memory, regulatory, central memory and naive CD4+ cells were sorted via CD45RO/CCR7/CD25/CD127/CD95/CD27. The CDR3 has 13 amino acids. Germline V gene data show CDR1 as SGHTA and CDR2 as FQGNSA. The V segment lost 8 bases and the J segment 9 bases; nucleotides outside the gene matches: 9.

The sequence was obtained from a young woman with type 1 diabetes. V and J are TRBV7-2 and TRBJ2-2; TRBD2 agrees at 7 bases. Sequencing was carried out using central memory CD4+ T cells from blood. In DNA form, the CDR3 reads TGTGCCAGCCACGCGGGGGTCAACAGGGAGCTGTTTTTT. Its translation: CASHAGVNRELFF.